These 11 T cell receptor beta chains came from one sample sequenced in a study of control samples from healthy donors and cancer patients. Clones were read by immunoSEQ multiplex PCR, and TCRdb kept only the in-frame ones, dropping some. The repertoire holds some 74,000 clones, roughly 93% seen once, with 2.8% in the top ten. The sample consisted of blood. Receptor source: a woman aged 25 to 39 in good health.

This clone was seen once. This sequence joins TRBV6-5 and TRBJ1-2; D is unresolved. Germline V gene data show CDR1 as MNHEY and CDR2 as SVGAGI. V was shortened by 6 bases and J by 4 bases, with 12 bases between the two germline ends. This CDR3 contains 13 residues. The CDR3, as DNA: TGTGCCAGCAGCCGAGACACTCGCTATGGCTACACCTTC. Encoded protein: CASSRDTRYGYTF.

The rearrangement links TRBV6-1 to TRBJ1-6; 12 bases line up with TRBD1. The length of the CDR3 is 21 residues. V was clipped by 2 bases and J by 2 bases; unmatched bases: 13. Germline values: CDR1 MNHNS, CDR2 SASEGT. In nucleotides, the CDR3 is TGTGCCAGCAGTGAACTATTGTGGGGGACAGGGGGCGAGACCTATAATTCACCCCTCCACTTT. Protein: CASSELLWGTGGETYNSPLHF.

The V and J genes are TRBV7-8 and TRBJ1-2; D is uncertain. V lost 5 bases, J lost 4 bases, and 14 bases lay in between. The germline gives CDR1 SGHVS, CDR2 FQNEAQ. This CDR3 region has 14 residues. CDR3 residues: CASSAQLEGYGYTF. In DNA form, the CDR3 reads TGTGCCAGCAGCGCTCAGCTGGAGGGCTATGGCTACACCTTC.

The chain carries TRBV6-5 and TRBJ1-5, with 7 bases fitting TRBD1. CDR3 length: 14 residues. The J segment lost 5 bases and the V segment lost 7 bases, leaving 8 bases of the junction unmatched. Looked up from germline, CDR1 is MNHEY and CDR2 is SVGAGI. The DNA for the CDR3 is TGTGCCAGCACGGACCTGACAGGGTATCAGCCCCAGCATTTT. This translates into CASTDLTGYQPQHF.

This sequence joins TRBV18 and TRBJ2-1; D ambiguous. The V and J ends lost 0 bases and 2 bases respectively, with 8 bases between them. The CDR3 has 15 amino acids. Per the germline V gene, CDR1 is KGHSH and CDR2 is LQKENI. CDR3 sequence (DNA): TGTGCCAGCTCACCACCGGCCCCCACCTACAATGAGCAGTTCTTC. Its protein product is CASSPPAPTYNEQFF.

V usage is TRBV15 and J usage is TRBJ2-7; 7 bases agree with TRBD2. There are 14 residues in the CDR3. V dropped 3 bases and J dropped 2; count of bases not matched to a gene: 4. Germline values: CDR1 LNHNV, CDR2 YYDKDF (reference sequence). In DNA form, the CDR3 reads TGTGCCACCAGCAGGGGAGGGACTACCTACGAGCAGTACTTC. Protein: CATSRGGTTYEQYF.

The rearrangement uses TRBV28 and TRBJ2-7, with D possibly being TRBD1 (5 bases). Trimming took 6 bases from V and 1 from J, leaving 7 bases between them. Germline CDR1 MDHEN, CDR2 SYDVKM. The CDR3 is 12 residues long. The CDR3, as DNA: TGTGCCAGCAGCCGGACATCCTACGAGCAGTACTTC. Protein product: CASSRTSYEQYF.

The chain carries TRBV5-4 and TRBJ1-2, with 7 bases identical to TRBD1. V trimming: 5 bases; J trimming: 1 base; junction bases outside the gene matches: 8. The CDR3 has 15 amino acids. Germline-derived CDR1 and CDR2 are SGHNT and YYREEE (reference sequence). CDR3 in amino acids: CASREGTADNYGYTF. As DNA, the CDR3 is TGTGCCAGCAGAGAAGGGACAGCAGATAACTATGGCTACACCTTC. The variable domain in full, with the rest retrieved from reference TRBV5-4 and TRBJ1-2, is ETGVTQSPTHLIKTRGQQVTLRCSSQSGHNTVSWYQQALGQGPQFIFQYYREEENGRGNFPPRFSGLQFPNYSSELNVNALELDDSALYLCASREGTADNYGYTFGSGTRLTVV.

The V and J genes are TRBV5-6 and TRBJ1-4; D might be TRBD1 (6 bases). The V gene's germline CDR1 is SGHDT and CDR2 YYEEEE. The CDR3 is made up of 16 amino acids. V was clipped by 3 bases and J by 10 bases, with 22 bases between them. The CDR3 DNA reads TGTGCCAGCAGCTCCGCACCGACAGGCCCTGTAGGAAAACTGTTTTTT. Its translation: CASSSAPTGPVGKLFF.

The V call is TRBV29-1, the J call TRBJ2-2; D unclear. V lost 6 bases to trimming and J lost 3 bases, with 14 bases between them. This CDR3 region has 14 residues. CDR1 is SQVTM and CDR2 is ANQGSEA in the germline V gene. The CDR3 DNA reads TGCAGCGTCCCTTCCTATTTGGACACCGGGGAGCTGTTTTTT. This codes for CSVPSYLDTGELFF.

The chain recombines TRBV7-9 with TRBJ1-4; D gene uncertain. V lost 5 bases and J lost 7, with 8 bases in between. In germline, CDR1 is SEHNR, CDR2 FQNEAQ (reference sequence). The CDR3 extends over 12 amino acids. The CDR3 DNA reads as TGTGCCAGCAGCCCCTCACTTGAAAAACTGTTTTTT. As protein: CASSPSLEKLFF. The full variable domain, in which reference TRBV7-9 and TRBJ1-4 provide the parts outside the CDR3, is DTGVSQNPRHKITKRGQNVTFRCDPISEHNRLYWYRQTLGQGPEFLTYFQNEAQLEKSRLLSDRFSAERPKGSFSTLEIQRTEQGDSAMYLCASSPSLEKLFFGSGTQLSVL.